Here is one TCR beta chain with its context. Its target is unknown. V was pared by 0 bases and J by 10 bases, with 13 bases between. CDR1 is MNHNS, CDR2 SASEGT, per germline. The CDR3 is 14 residues long. Data came from immunoSEQ multiplex PCR; TCRdb stores just in-frame clones and leaves some out. The repertoire holds 150,000 to 180,000 clones, with 88% as singletons. The sample is drawn from a study of T cell responses to AZD1222 COVID-19 vaccine. Study-level results: Donors skewed white British and female; clonal diversity was possibly underestimated. Only a handful of AZD1222 recipients, five to seven in all, had baseline seropositivity. Along spike, vaccine-associated CD4 TCRs were found throughout, with dominance at 160-218 and 743-854. Among spike-specific TCRs, nearly half reportedly target unmutated variant regions.

The TCR sequence derives from an adult in good health. The chain carries TRBV6-1 and TRBJ2-1; D not resolved. This specimen consisted of peripheral blood, obtained on day 0 of AZD1222 vaccination. For the CDR3, the DNA is TGTGCCAGCAGTGAAGCATCCGGTCATGGGGAGCAGTTCTTC. Translating it yields CASSEASGHGEQFF.